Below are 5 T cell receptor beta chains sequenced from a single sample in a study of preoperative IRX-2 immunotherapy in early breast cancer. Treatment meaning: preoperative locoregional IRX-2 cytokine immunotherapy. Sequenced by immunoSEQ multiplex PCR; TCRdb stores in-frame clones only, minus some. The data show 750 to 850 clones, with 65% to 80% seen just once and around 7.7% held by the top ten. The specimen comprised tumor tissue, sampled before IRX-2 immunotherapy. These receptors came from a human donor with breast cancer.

CDR3 loop: CASSLFSAGSGNTIYF. The CDR3 DNA is TGTGCCAGCAGCTTGTTTTCAGCCGGATCTGGAAACACCATATATTTT. The gene calls are TRBV11-3 and TRBJ1-3; no clear D. Germline lookup yields CDR1 SGHNT and CDR2 YENEEA. V lost 3 bases and J 1 base, leaving 13 bases between the germline ends. CDR3 length equals 16 residues.

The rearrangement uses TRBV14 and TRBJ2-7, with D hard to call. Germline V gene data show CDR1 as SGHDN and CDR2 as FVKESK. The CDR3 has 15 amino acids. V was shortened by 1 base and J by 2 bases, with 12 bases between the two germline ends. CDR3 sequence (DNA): TGTGCCAGCAGCCAAGCTTACGGAGAAACCTACGAGCAGTACTTC. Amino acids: CASSQAYGETYEQYF.

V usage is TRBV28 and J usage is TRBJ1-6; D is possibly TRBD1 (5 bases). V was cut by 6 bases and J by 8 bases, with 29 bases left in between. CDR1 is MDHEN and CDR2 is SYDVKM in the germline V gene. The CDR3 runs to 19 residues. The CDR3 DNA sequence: TGTGCCAGCAGCATTATGAACTACAGGTGGGGGATTACAGATTCACCCCTCCACTTT. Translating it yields CASSIMNYRWGITDSPLHF.

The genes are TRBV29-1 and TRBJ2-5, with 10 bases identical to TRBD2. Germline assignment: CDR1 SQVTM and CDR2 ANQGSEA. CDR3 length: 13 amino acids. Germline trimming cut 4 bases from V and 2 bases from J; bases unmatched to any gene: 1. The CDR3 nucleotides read TGCAGCGTTGCGACTAGCGGGCAAGAGACCCAGTACTTC. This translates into CSVATSGQETQYF.

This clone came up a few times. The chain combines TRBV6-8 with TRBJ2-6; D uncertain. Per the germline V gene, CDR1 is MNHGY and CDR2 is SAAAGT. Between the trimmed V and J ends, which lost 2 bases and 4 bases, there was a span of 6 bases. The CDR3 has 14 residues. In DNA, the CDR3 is TGTGCCAGCAGTTACGGGTCCGGGGCCAACGTCCTGACTTTC. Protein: CASSYGSGANVLTF.